This TCR beta chain was observed in a study of regulatory T cells in long-lasting Graves disease. Trimming took off 7 bases at V and 7 bases at J, with 20 bases between the two ends. The CDR3 contains 15 residues. Germline V lookup: CDR1 MDHEN, CDR2 SYDVKM. Time point given: newly diagnosed GD, antithyroid drugs for less than 3 months. The TCR library used RNA extracted from PBMCs. TCR beta libraries were built with iRepertoire HTBI primers and Arm-PCR of CDR3 regions. TCRdb re-called the multiplex PCR reads with MiXCR, one entry per CDR3 protein. The table shows 400,000 to 550,000 distinct CDR3 sequences, with approximately 15% occurring only once. These data also featured in a second study, about T cells in Graves' hyperthyroidism and ophthalmopathy.

V and J are TRBV28 and TRBJ2-1, with D hard to call. This receptor was taken from a woman in her 30s with Graves disease. Source: peripheral blood mononuclear cells (PBMCs), taken at new diagnosis, from a patient treated with antithyroid drugs. The CDR3 coding sequence is TGTGCCAGCAACAGTCAGGAAGATTTTGGGAATGAGCAGTTCTTC. This codes for CASNSQEDFGNEQFF.